The source of this T cell receptor beta chain is a study of blood T cells in healthy people across ages. The wider study: For every two T cells, template switching captured about one barcoded beta molecule.

This clonotype was picked up a small number of times. Deletions cut 2 bases from V and 5 bases from J, with 16 bases between. Germline lookup yields CDR1 SGHRS and CDR2 YFSETQ. The CDR3 totals 15 residues. With a J-beta primer mix and a sample-barcoded 5' primer, a second PCR ran about 7 to 12 cycles. TCRdb reanalysed the 5' RACE reads using MiXCR and keeps one entry per CDR3 protein. The repertoire holds hundreds of thousands of distinct CDR3 sequences, with approximately 60% as singletons. The sample was blood. This sequence was found in a man aged 40-55 years in good health. The chain links TRBV5-1 to TRBJ2-5; either TRBD1 or TRBD2 may fit D (5 bases each). In DNA, the CDR3 is TGCGCCAGCAGCTTAGCAGGGACCTCGGCGGAGACCCAGTACTTC. It yields the protein CASSLAGTSAETQYF.